These 2 T cell receptor beta chains were sequenced from one sample in a study of blood T cell repertoires in COVID-19. Produced via immunoSEQ multiplex PCR; TCRdb's table is partial and in-frame only. The sample shows tens of thousands of clones, about 86% of them seen only once. The material sequenced was peripheral blood. Every receptor here comes from a woman aged 55-70 years with acute or convalescent COVID-19.

This chain links TRBV7-2 with TRBJ1-5, with 9 nucleotides matching TRBD1. This CDR3 spans 17 amino acids. From germline, CDR1 is SGHTA and CDR2 FQGNSA. V was clipped by 6 bases and J by 0 bases; unmatched bases: 9. The CDR3 is CASSLTGGPNSNQPQHF. In nucleotides, the CDR3 is TGTGCCAGCAGTCTAACAGGGGGCCCTAATAGCAATCAGCCCCAGCATTTT.

The chain has TRBV7-7 and TRBJ1-3, with 9 bases matching TRBD1. The germline CDR1 and CDR2 sequences are SSHAT and FNYEAQ (reference sequence). The junction had 3 bases not matched to a gene; V was cut back by 3 bases and J by 3 bases. The CDR3 covers 15 residues. CDR3 protein: CASSLGTGNGNTIYF. For the CDR3, the DNA is TGTGCCAGCAGCTTGGGGACAGGGAATGGAAACACCATATATTTT.